This T cell receptor (beta chain) was sequenced for a study of blood T cell repertoires in COVID-19. Across the whole study: COVID-19 samples from acute and convalescent phases originated in the United States, Italy and Spain.

Original analysis: Quantification of nucleated cells was approximated via reference gene primer amplification. The method was immunoSEQ multiplex PCR; TCRdb's version includes in-frame clones alone and lacks a portion of them. That table supplies the V and J calls and clone size; D and trimming were determined from the DNA. The sample lists roughly 230,000 clones, roughly nine tenths occurring once. This CDR3 is built from 14 residues. Germline-derived CDR1 and CDR2 are ENHRY and SYGVKD. J gave up 5 bases and V 6 bases, and 3 bases lay outside the gene matches. This sequence joins TRBV10-3 and TRBJ2-1, with 11 positions matching TRBD2. Sequenced sample: peripheral blood. This clonotype originated in a woman in her forties who had recovered from COVID-19. The CDR3 loop is CAIRLAGGDNEQFF. CDR3 nucleotides: TGTGCCATCAGGTTAGCGGGGGGGGACAATGAGCAGTTCTTC.